The clone carrying this T cell receptor (beta chain) was recorded a few times. The sample comes from a study of kidney transplant recipient with SARS-CoV-2 infection. The CDR3 runs 17 residues. Using its own MiXCR run on the reads, TCRdb lists one record per CDR3 protein. The sample has some 220,000 distinct CDR3 sequences, 25% to 35% seen once. This clonotype originated in a male patient between 25 and 39 years old who had COVID-19 and was a kidney transplant recipient. Some T cells may arise from the graft donor. The starting material was a blood sample, obtained at baseline and around day 120 from a kidney transplant recipient. The chain joins TRBV8-2 to TRBJ2-6. TRBV8-2 is shown as a pseudogene. The CDR3 coding sequence is TGTGGCACGTACCGCAGGATAACACAAAGTCGGGCCAACGTCCTGACTTTC. This encodes CGTYRRITQSRANVLTF.